The clone carrying this TCR beta chain has more than one count but fewer than ten. The sample originates from a study of blood T cell repertoires in COVID-19. The V gene's germline CDR1 is MNHEY and CDR2 SMNVEV (reference sequence). The ends were cut back, 6 bases at V and 4 bases at J, with 19 bases in the middle. This CDR3 has 15 amino acids. The assay was immunoSEQ multiplex PCR, and TCRdb's table has in-frame clones only and misses some. Here the sample spans approximately 300,000 clones, roughly 90% being singletons. Residents of over 20 US areas, aged about 18 to 95 years, made up the participants. Participant reports of clinical history set cohort assignment.

The gene calls are TRBV27 and TRBJ2-7, with a tentative D call TRBD2 (6 bases). The TCR originated in a man aged 55 to 70 who had recovered from COVID-19. What was sequenced was PBMCs or T cells enriched from blood (not recorded which). CDR3 amino acids: CASRPRASVGYEQYF. The CDR3, as DNA: TGTGCCAGCAGACCTAGGGCTAGCGTAGGGTACGAGCAGTACTTC.